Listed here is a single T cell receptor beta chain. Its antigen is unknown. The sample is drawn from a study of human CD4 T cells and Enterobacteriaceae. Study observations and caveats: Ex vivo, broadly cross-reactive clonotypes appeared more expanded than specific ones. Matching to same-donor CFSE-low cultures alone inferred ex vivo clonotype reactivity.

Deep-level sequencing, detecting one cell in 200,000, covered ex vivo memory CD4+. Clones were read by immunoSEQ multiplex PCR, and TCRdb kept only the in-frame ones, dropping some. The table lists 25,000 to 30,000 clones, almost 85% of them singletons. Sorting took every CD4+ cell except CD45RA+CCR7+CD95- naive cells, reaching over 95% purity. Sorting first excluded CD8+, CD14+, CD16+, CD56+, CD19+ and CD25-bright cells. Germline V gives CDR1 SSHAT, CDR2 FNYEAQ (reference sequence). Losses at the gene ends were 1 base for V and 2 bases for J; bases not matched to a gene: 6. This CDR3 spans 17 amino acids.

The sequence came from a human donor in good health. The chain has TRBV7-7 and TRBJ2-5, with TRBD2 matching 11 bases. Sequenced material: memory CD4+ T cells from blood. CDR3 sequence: CASSLGGTSGPQETQYF. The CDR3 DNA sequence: TGTGCCAGCAGCTTAGGAGGGACTAGCGGACCTCAAGAGACCCAGTACTTC.